This TCR beta chain was obtained from a study of CD8 T cells in Susac syndrome. An input of about 0.5 to 1 ug of RNA was subjected to reverse transcription using random hexamers. Using its own MiXCR run on the immunoSEQ multiplex PCR reads, TCRdb lists one record per CDR3 protein. The profile shows about 300,000 distinct CDR3 sequences, roughly 85% of them singletons. The V end lost 2 bases, the J end lost 8 bases, and 35 bases lay between the germline ends. The CDR3 is made up of 21 amino acids. The V gene's germline CDR1 is MNHEY and CDR2 SVGEGT. What was sequenced was CD8+ T cells from PBMCs. The clonotype was recovered from a human donor with multiple sclerosis. The chain couples TRBV6-2 or TRBV6-3 to TRBJ2-3; D might be TRBD2 (6 bases). The CDR3 DNA reads TGTGCCAGCAGTTACGATGAAATAGCGGTTCGGAGCGTCCCCATTCGGTGTACGCAGTATTTT. It yields the protein CASSYDEIAVRSVPIRCTQYF.